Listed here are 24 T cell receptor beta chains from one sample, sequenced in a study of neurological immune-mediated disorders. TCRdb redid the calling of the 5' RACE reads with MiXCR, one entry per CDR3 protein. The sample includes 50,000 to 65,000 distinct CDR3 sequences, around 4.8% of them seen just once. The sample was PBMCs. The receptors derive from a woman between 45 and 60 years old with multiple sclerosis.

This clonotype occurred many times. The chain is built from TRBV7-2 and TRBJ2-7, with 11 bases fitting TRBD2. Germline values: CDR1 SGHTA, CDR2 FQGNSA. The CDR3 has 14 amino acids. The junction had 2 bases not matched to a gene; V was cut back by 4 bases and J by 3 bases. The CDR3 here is CASSSTSGVYEQYF. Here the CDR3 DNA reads TGTGCCAGCAGCTCGACTAGCGGGGTCTACGAGCAGTACTTC.

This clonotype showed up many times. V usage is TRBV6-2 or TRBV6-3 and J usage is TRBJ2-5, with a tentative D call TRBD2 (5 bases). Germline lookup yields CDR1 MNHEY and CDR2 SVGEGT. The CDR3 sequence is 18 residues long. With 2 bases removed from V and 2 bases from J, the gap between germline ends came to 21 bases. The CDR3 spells CASSYALVVGSKQETQYF. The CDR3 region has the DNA TGTGCCAGCAGTTACGCCCTCGTGGTGGGGAGTAAACAAGAGACCCAGTACTTC.

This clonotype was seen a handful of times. In DNA form, the CDR3 reads TGTGCCAGCTCACTTCGACAGGGGTACCAAGAGACCCAGTACTTC. Protein: CASSLRQGYQETQYF. The chain carries TRBV18 and TRBJ2-5, with 8 positions matching TRBD1. The CDR3 sequence is 15 residues long. V lost 4 bases, J lost 0 bases, and 4 bases stayed unmatched. CDR1 and CDR2 from the germline V gene are KGHSH and LQKENI.

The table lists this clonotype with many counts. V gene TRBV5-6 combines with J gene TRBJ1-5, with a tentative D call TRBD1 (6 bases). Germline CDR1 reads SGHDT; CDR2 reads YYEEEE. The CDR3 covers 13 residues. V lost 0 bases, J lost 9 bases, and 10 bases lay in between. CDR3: CASSLDRDTPQHF. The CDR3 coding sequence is TGTGCCAGCAGCTTGGACAGGGATACGCCCCAGCATTTT.

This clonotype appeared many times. The CDR3 nucleotides read TGTGCCAGCAGCTTAGTAATAGTAAATGAGCAGTTCTTC. Encoded protein: CASSLVIVNEQFF. This chain links TRBV7-9 with TRBJ2-1; D gene ambiguous. Trimming removed 1 base at V and 7 bases at J, with 8 bases between. CDR1 is SEHNR and CDR2 is FQNEAQ in the germline V gene (reference sequence). The CDR3 is made up of 13 amino acids.

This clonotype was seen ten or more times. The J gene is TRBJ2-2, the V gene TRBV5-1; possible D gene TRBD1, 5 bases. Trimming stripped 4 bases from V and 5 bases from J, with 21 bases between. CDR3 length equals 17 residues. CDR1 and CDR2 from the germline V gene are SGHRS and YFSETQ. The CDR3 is CASSPSKVRVGTGELFF. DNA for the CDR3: TGCGCCAGCAGCCCCTCCAAGGTCAGGGTTGGTACCGGGGAGCTGTTTTTT.

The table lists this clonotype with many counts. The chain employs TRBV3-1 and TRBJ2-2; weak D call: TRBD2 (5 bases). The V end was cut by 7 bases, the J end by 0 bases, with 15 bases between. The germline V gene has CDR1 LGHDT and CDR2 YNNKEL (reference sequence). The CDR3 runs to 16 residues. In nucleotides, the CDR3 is TGTGCCAGCACCCCGGTGGAGGCAGCGAACACCGGGGAGCTGTTTTTT. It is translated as CASTPVEAANTGELFF.

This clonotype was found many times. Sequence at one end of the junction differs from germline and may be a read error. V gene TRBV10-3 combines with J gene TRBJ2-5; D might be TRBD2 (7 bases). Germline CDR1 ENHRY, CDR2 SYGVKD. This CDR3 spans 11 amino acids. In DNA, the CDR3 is TGTGCCATCGGCGAACAGGGAGGGGTCGGCTTC. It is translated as CAIGEQGGVGF.

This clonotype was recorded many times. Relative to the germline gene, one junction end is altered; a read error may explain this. The CDR3 here is CASSEMGGSPLNF. CDR3 nucleotide sequence: TGTGCCAGCAGTGAGATGGGGGGTTCACCCCTCAACTTT. This chain uses TRBV25-1 with TRBJ1-6, with D perhaps TRBD1 (5 bases). Looked up from germline, CDR1 is MGHDK and CDR2 is SYGVNS. There are 13 residues in the CDR3. Full variable domain (outside the CDR3, taken from reference TRBV25-1 and TRBJ1-6): EADIYQTPRYLVIGTGKKITLECSQTMGHDKMYWYQQDPGMELHLIHYSYGVNSTEKGDLSSESTVSRIRTEHFPLTLESARPSHTSQYLCASSEMGGSPLNFGNGTRLTVT.

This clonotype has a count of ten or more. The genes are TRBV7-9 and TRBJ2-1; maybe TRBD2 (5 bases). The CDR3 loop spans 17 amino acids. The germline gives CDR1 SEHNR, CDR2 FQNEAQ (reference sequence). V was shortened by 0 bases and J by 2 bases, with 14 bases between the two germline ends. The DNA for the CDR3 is TGTGCCAGCAGCTTAGCGGGTTCTAGCAGGACCTACAATGAGCAGTTCTTC. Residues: CASSLAGSSRTYNEQFF.

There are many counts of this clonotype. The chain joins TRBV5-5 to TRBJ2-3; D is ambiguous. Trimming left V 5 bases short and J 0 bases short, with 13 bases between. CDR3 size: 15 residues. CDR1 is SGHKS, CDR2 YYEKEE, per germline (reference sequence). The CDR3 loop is CASRDQIGSTDTQYF. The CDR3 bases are TGTGCCAGCAGGGATCAGATCGGTAGCACAGATACGCAGTATTTT.

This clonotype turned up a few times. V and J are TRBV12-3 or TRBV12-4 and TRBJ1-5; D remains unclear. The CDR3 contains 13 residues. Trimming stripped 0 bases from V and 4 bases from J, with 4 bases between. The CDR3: CASSLAWNQPQHF. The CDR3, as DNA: TGTGCCAGCAGTTTAGCTTGGAATCAGCCCCAGCATTTT.

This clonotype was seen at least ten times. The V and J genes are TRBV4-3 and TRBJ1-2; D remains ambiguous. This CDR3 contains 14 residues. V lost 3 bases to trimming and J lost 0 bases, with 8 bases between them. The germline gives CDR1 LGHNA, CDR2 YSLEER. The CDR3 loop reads CASSQFGANYGYTF. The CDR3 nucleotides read TGCGCCAGCAGCCAGTTTGGGGCTAACTATGGCTACACCTTC.

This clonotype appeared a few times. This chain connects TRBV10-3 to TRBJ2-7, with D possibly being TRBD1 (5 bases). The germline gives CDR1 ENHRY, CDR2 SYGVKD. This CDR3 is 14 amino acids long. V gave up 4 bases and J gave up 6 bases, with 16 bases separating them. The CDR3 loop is CAISADTAWREQYF. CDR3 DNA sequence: TGTGCCATCAGTGCGGACACGGCATGGCGCGAGCAGTACTTC.

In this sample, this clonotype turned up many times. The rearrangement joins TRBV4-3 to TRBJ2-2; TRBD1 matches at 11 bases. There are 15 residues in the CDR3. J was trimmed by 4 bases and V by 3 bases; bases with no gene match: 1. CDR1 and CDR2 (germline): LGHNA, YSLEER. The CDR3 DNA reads TGCGCCAGCAGCCAGGGGACAGGGGGCACCGGGGAGCTGTTTTTT. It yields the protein CASSQGTGGTGELFF.

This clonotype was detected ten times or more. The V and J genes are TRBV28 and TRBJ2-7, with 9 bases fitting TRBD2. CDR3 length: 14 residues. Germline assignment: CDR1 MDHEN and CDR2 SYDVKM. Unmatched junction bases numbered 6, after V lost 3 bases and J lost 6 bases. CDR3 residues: CASSFAGGNGEQYF. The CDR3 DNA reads TGTGCCAGCAGTTTCGCGGGGGGGAATGGCGAGCAGTACTTC.

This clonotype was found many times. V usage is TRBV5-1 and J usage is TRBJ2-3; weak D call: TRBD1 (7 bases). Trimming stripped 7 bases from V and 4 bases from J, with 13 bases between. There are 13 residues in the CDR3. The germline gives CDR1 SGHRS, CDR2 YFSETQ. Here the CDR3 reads CASGTAGADTQYF. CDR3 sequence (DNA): TGCGCCAGCGGGACAGCGGGCGCAGATACGCAGTATTTT.

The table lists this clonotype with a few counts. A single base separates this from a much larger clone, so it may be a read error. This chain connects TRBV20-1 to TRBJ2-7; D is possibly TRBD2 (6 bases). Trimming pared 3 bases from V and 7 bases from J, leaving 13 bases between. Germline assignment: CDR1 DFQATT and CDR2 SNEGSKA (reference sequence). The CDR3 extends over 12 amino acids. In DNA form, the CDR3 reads TGCAGTGCTAGCACCAGGAGGGAAGAGCAGTACTTC. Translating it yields CSASTRREEQYF.

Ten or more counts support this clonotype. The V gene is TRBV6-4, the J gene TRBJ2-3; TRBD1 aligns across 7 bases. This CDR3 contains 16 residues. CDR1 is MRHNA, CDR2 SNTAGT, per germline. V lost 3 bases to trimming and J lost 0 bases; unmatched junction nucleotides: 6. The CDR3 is CASSETGALSTDTQYF. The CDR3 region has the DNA TGTGCCAGCAGTGAAACAGGGGCGCTGAGCACAGATACGCAGTATTTT.

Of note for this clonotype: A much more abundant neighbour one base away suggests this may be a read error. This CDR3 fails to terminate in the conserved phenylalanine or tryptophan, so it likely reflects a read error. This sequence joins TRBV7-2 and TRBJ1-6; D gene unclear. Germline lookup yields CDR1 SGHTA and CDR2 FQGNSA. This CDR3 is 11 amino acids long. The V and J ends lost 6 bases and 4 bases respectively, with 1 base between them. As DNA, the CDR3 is TGTGCCAGCAGTTATAATTCACCCCTCCACTGT. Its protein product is CASSYNSPLHC.

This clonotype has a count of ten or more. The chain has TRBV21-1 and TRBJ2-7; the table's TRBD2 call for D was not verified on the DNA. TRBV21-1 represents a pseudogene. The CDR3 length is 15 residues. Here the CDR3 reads CASSKYPGPTYEQYV. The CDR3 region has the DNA TGTGCCAGCAGCAAATATCCGGGGCCTACCTACGAGCAGTACGTC.

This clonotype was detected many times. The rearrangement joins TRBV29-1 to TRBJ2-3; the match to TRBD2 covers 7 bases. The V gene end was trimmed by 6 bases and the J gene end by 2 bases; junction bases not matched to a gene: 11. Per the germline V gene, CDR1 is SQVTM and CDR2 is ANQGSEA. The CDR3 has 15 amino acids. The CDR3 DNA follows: TGCAGCGTCCTGGGGGGGTTCGTACCCACAGATACGCAGTATTTT. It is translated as CSVLGGFVPTDTQYF.

The CDR3 loop is CASRRNDLSTDTQYF. CDR3 DNA: TGCGCCAGCAGGAGAAATGACTTAAGCACAGATACGCAGTATTTT. J is TRBJ2-3 and V is TRBV5-1, with unresolved D. There are 15 residues in the CDR3. In germline, CDR1 is SGHRS, CDR2 YFSETQ. Trimming took 5 bases from V and 0 from J, leaving 13 bases between them.

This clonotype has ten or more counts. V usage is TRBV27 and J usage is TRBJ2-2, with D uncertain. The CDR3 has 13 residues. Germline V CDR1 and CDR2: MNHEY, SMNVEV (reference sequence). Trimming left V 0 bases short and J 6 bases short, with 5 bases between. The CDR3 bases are TGTGCCAGCAGTTTATCAGGGTCCGGGGAGCTGTTTTTT. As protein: CASSLSGSGELFF.